What follows are 30 T cell receptor beta chains derived from one specimen sequenced in a study of read filtering for tumor transcriptome and immune sequencing (dated by TCRdb to about 2020). The sequencer listed for this sample is Illumina HiSeq 4000. Starting from around 420 ng RNA, TCR libraries were constructed with the Immunoverse kit using molecular barcoded adaptors that cover the alpha/delta and beta/gamma chains. The raw public reads went through TCRdb reprocessing: fastp at Q25, MiXCR clone calling, in-frame beta chains kept. Merged by CDR3 protein, the rows form single entries marked with the most common genes and DNA. A total of approximately 24,000 distinct CDR3 sequences appear in this sample, 22% of them only once. In total, the top ten clones hold 40% to 55% of the sample. Sequenced material: a population of CD138-negative cells sorted from bone marrow. The sample's cell subset or site label, in plain terms: bone marrow mononuclear cells depleted of CD138+ plasma/myeloma cells by negative magnetic selection. The receptors shown here come from a donor aged 40 or older with multiple myeloma.

This clonotype was found many times. J is TRBJ1-4 and V is TRBV11-2, with 7 nucleotides matching TRBD1. The trim removed 4 bases at V and 3 bases at J, leaving 5 bases unmatched. The germline gives CDR1 SGHAT, CDR2 FQNNGV. CDR3 length: 15 amino acids. The CDR3 sequence: CASSSYRGANEKLFF. The CDR3 DNA reads TGTGCCAGCAGCTCATACAGGGGCGCTAATGAAAAACTGTTTTTT.

The CDR3 nucleotides read TGTGCCAGCAGCATCACAGGGGGCAATCAGCCCCAGCATTTT. Protein product: CASSITGGNQPQHF. The gene calls are TRBV7-2 and TRBJ1-5, with TRBD1 identical over 7 bases. The CDR3 covers 14 residues. V shed 5 bases and J 2 bases; nucleotides not matched to a gene: 3. The V gene's germline CDR1 is SGHTA and CDR2 FQGNSA.

This clonotype is labeled as medium-sized. V gene TRBV7-9 combines with J gene TRBJ2-1, with TRBD2 matching over 8 bases. Trimming took 5 bases from V and 0 from J; bases not matched to a gene: 9. CDR3 length: 17 residues. Germline V gene data show CDR1 as SEHNR and CDR2 as FQNEAQ (reference sequence). The CDR3 region has the DNA TGTGCCAGCAGCATACTGCTCGGGGGGGACTCCTACAATGAGCAGTTCTTC. Its protein product is CASSILLGGDSYNEQFF.

On this clonotype: This may be a read error, as it is one base from a much larger clone. The J gene is TRBJ1-1, the V gene TRBV15; D uncertain. The germline CDR1 and CDR2 sequences are LNHNV and YYDKDF (reference sequence). There are 15 residues in the CDR3. V was pared by 0 bases and J by 3 bases, with 11 bases between. The CDR3: CATSRDYTRDTEAFF. The CDR3 DNA reads TGTGCCACCAGCAGAGATTATACGAGAGACACTGAAGCTTTCTTT.

This clonotype appeared many times. V gene TRBV11-2 combines with J gene TRBJ2-3; D possibly corresponds to TRBD2 (5 bases). CDR3 length: 16 residues. V was shortened by 4 bases and J by 2 bases, with 16 bases between the two germline ends. Germline values: CDR1 SGHAT, CDR2 FQNNGV. CDR3 sequence (DNA): TGTGCCAGCAGCTCGAGAGGGTCCTCAATCACAGATACGCAGTATTTT. It codes for CASSSRGSSITDTQYF.

A remark on this clonotype: It may be a read error: a sequence one base away is much more abundant. J is TRBJ1-2 and V is TRBV14; TRBD1 matches 8 bases. The CDR3 covers 16 residues. The J segment lost 7 bases and the V segment lost 4 bases, leaving 14 bases of the junction unmatched. CDR1 and CDR2 from the germline V gene are SGHDN and FVKESK. CDR3 DNA sequence: TGTGCCAGCAGCCTCACACTAGGACAGGGCGACGCTGGCTACACCTTC. Residues: CASSLTLGQGDAGYTF.

This clonotype has a count of ten or more. The V call is TRBV6-4, the J call TRBJ2-1; 10 positions match TRBD2. The CDR3 is 15 residues long. V trimming: 3 bases; J trimming: 3 bases; junction bases outside the gene matches: 2. Germline CDR1 reads MRHNA; CDR2 reads SNTAGT. Written as DNA, the CDR3 is TGTGCCAGCAGTGAAGCGGGGGGGCGCTACAATGAGCAGTTCTTC. It codes for CASSEAGGRYNEQFF.

Remarks on this clonotype: Just one base apart from a much larger clone, this may be a read error. A read error is likely, as this CDR3 ends without the conserved phenylalanine or tryptophan. The rearrangement uses TRBV5-1 and TRBJ1-4; D not certain. Germline V gene lookup returns CDR1 SGHRS and CDR2 YFSETQ. This CDR3 is built from 14 residues. Trimming stripped 4 bases from V and 5 bases from J, with 12 bases between. The CDR3, as DNA: TGCGCCAGCAGCCAGGATACCGTCAATGAAAAACTGTTTTAT. This gives the protein CASSQDTVNEKLFY.

To note about this clonotype: A much more abundant neighbour one base away suggests this may be a read error. The V gene is TRBV20-1, the J gene TRBJ2-7, with TRBD1 identical over 7 bases. There are 14 residues in the CDR3. CDR1 and CDR2 from the germline V gene are DFQATT and SNEGSKA (reference sequence). CDR3 residues: CSARFGTAPYDQYF. CDR3 nucleotide sequence: TGCAGTGCTAGATTCGGGACAGCTCCCTACGATCAGTACTTC.

Turning to this clonotype: Compared with germline, one end of the junction differs, possibly owing to a read error. This rearrangement joins TRBV12-3 or TRBV12-4 to TRBJ1-1, with D possibly matching TRBD1 (5 bases). CDR3 length: 14 amino acids. In DNA, the CDR3 is TGTGTCAGCAGTCCTCAGGGAGAGCTCACTGAAGCTTTCTTT. This encodes CVSSPQGELTEAFF.

Worth noting for this clonotype: A much larger clonotype is one base distant, so this may be a read error. The chain couples TRBV30 to TRBJ2-1; tentatively, D is TRBD1 (5 bases). Germline V CDR1 and CDR2: GTSNPN, SVGIG (reference sequence). With 4 bases removed from V and 12 bases from J, the gap between germline ends came to 16 bases. The CDR3 extends over 12 amino acids. CDR3 sequence reads: CAWTAGFHGQFF. The CDR3 DNA reads as TGTGCCTGGACCGCAGGGTTCCATGGGCAGTTCTTC.

This clonotype occurred many times. V and J are TRBV5-5 and TRBJ2-3, with D unresolved. The V gene lost 0 bases and the J gene lost 6 bases, with 8 bases spanning the gap. Germline loops: CDR1 SGHKS, CDR2 YYEKEE (reference sequence). The length of the CDR3 is 13 residues. Written as DNA, the CDR3 is TGTGCCAGCAGCTTGGGGCTCGCCGATACGCAGTATTTT. Residues: CASSLGLADTQYF.

Worth noting for this clonotype: The junction departs from germline at one end; a sequencing error may be responsible. The chain has TRBV7-2 and TRBJ1-1; 7 nucleotides match TRBD1. Germline assignment: CDR1 SGHTA and CDR2 FQGNSA. This CDR3 comprises 13 residues. As DNA, the CDR3 is TGTGCCAGCAGCTTGGACAGGAACACTGAAGCTCTCTTT. Its protein product is CASSLDRNTEALF.

This clonotype was seen ten or more times. This chain joins TRBV20-1 and TRBJ1-5, with TRBD1 matching 9 bases. V shed 6 bases, J shed 0 bases, and the junction held 9 bases outside the gene matches. Germline V gene lookup returns CDR1 DFQATT and CDR2 SNEGSKA (reference sequence). This CDR3 is 16 amino acids long. CDR3 amino acids: CSATIRQGVSNQPQHF. CDR3 in DNA: TGCAGTGCCACGATCCGACAGGGGGTTAGCAATCAGCCCCAGCATTTT.

This clonotype was detected ten times or more. The chain uses TRBV7-2 and TRBJ2-7; a weak D match, TRBD1 (6 bases). CDR1 and CDR2 from the germline V gene are SGHTA and FQGNSA. V lost 5 bases and J lost 0, with 14 bases in between. The CDR3 contains 15 residues. The CDR3 nucleotides read TGTGCCAGCAGCGCCCGAGACAGGTACTCCTACGAGCAGTACTTC. Residues: CASSARDRYSYEQYF. Supplemented by reference TRBV7-2 and TRBJ2-7, the full variable domain reads GAGVSQSPSNKVTEKGKDVELRCDPISGHTALYWYRQSLGQGLEFLIYFQGNSAPDKSGLPSDRFSAERTGGSVSTLTIQRTQQEDSAVYLCASSARDRYSYEQYFGPGTRLTVT.

This clonotype was seen many times. The chain couples TRBV20-1 to TRBJ2-1; unclear D gene. Germline V CDR1 and CDR2: DFQATT, SNEGSKA (reference sequence). This CDR3 contains 11 residues. V was shortened by 6 bases and J by 5 bases, with 8 bases between the two germline ends. CDR3 sequence: CSATEHNEQFF. In DNA form, the CDR3 reads TGCAGTGCCACCGAGCACAATGAGCAGTTCTTC.

The CDR3, as DNA: TGCAGTGCTAGAGATGTTGGGGGGACTAAAGAGACCCAGTACTTC. Translated: CSARDVGGTKETQYF. The genes are TRBV20-1 and TRBJ2-5; 7 nucleotides match TRBD2. The V gene's germline CDR1 is DFQATT and CDR2 SNEGSKA (reference sequence). The ends lost 0 bases at V and 3 bases at J; junction bases unmatched: 7. The CDR3 is 15 residues long.

This clonotype was seen ten or more times. One junction end does not reproduce the germline sequence, and a read error may be involved. The chain employs TRBV7-7 and TRBJ2-1, with TRBD1 identical over 8 bases. This CDR3 is built from 13 residues. Germline lookup yields CDR1 SSHAT and CDR2 FNYEAQ (reference sequence). The CDR3 sequence is CASSPQGAGEQFF. CDR3 nucleotide sequence: TGTGCTAGCAGCCCCCAGGGGGCTGGTGAGCAGTTCTTC.

At least ten counts were recorded for this clonotype. The chain joins TRBV20-1 to TRBJ2-3; TRBD2 might be the D (6 bases). V shed 3 bases and J shed 2 bases, with 12 bases lying between them. The CDR3 extends over 14 amino acids. Germline assignment: CDR1 DFQATT and CDR2 SNEGSKA (reference sequence). The CDR3 DNA sequence: TGCAGTGCTAGTTTTGCGGGGTTCACAGATACGCAGTATTTT. Translation gives CSASFAGFTDTQYF.

This clonotype occurred many times. The rearrangement uses TRBV6-1 and TRBJ2-5; 9 bases fit TRBD2. This CDR3 spans 15 amino acids. Germline CDR1 is MNHNS and CDR2 is SASEGT. Trimming removed 6 bases from V and 1 base from J; junction bases left unmatched: 6. CDR3 protein: CASRAGSGGQETQYF. DNA of the CDR3: TGTGCCAGCAGAGCCGGTAGCGGGGGCCAAGAGACCCAGTACTTC.

The sample holds many counts of this clonotype. The J gene is TRBJ1-1, the V gene TRBV20-1, with D possibly matching TRBD1 (5 bases). CDR1 is DFQATT, CDR2 SNEGSKA, per germline (reference sequence). This CDR3 is built from 13 residues. V gave up 3 bases and J gave up 0 bases, with 8 bases separating them. As DNA, the CDR3 is TGCAGTGCTAGCGTCAGGGTGAACACTGAAGCTTTCTTT. The encoded protein is CSASVRVNTEAFF.

This clonotype showed up many times. The chain has TRBV5-1 and TRBJ2-1, with a tentative D call TRBD2 (5 bases). V lost 0 bases and J lost 0, with 10 bases in between. Germline V gene lookup returns CDR1 SGHRS and CDR2 YFSETQ. The CDR3 contains 16 residues. The DNA of the CDR3 is TGCGCCAGCAGCTTGGCCGGGGAGAGCTCCTACAATGAGCAGTTCTTC. Its translation is CASSLAGESSYNEQFF.

This clonotype was seen at least ten times. The J gene is TRBJ2-5, the V gene TRBV6-6; 8 nucleotides align to TRBD2. CDR1 and CDR2 from the germline V gene are MNHNY and SVGAGI (reference sequence). V shed 5 bases, J shed 2 bases, and the junction held 1 base outside the gene matches. The CDR3 covers 13 residues. The CDR3 nucleotides read TGTGCCAGCAGTCGACTAGCGCAAGAGACCCAGTACTTC. Its translation is CASSRLAQETQYF.

This clonotype appeared many times. CDR3: CASSENQGAQFF. For the CDR3, the DNA is TGTGCCAGCAGTGAAAACCAAGGGGCCCAATTCTTC. The chain uses TRBV6-1 and TRBJ2-1; a weak D match, TRBD1 (5 bases). The ends were cut back, 2 bases at V and 16 bases at J, with 15 bases in the middle. Germline V gives CDR1 MNHNS, CDR2 SASEGT. This CDR3 has 12 residues.

The table lists this clonotype with a few counts. The chain employs TRBV29-1 and TRBJ2-7; D might be TRBD2 (6 bases). From germline, CDR1 is SQVTM and CDR2 ANQGSEA. The CDR3 sequence is 13 residues long. The V and J ends lost 0 bases and 6 bases respectively, with 12 bases between them. CDR3 DNA sequence: TGCAGCGTTGAAGATCGGTGGGGAGGCGAGCAGTACTTC. Translating it yields CSVEDRWGGEQYF.

This clonotype was counted many times. The chain employs TRBV11-1 and TRBJ2-5; D tentatively fits TRBD1 or TRBD2 (5 bases each). Trimming removed 6 bases from V and 7 bases from J, with 15 bases in between. The CDR3 runs 13 residues. CDR1 and CDR2 from the germline V gene are SGHAT and FQDESV (reference sequence). The CDR3 nucleotides read TGTGCCAGCAGTCGACGGGGAAGGGGGACCCAGTACTTC. Its translation is CASSRRGRGTQYF.

There are many counts of this clonotype. The CDR3 loop is CASSFRGLPYEQYF. For the CDR3, the DNA is TGTGCCAGCAGTTTCCGGGGTCTGCCCTACGAGCAGTACTTC. V and J are TRBV28 and TRBJ2-7; maybe TRBD2 (5 bases). This CDR3 spans 14 amino acids. Trimming took 3 bases from V and 2 from J, leaving 11 bases between them. Germline values: CDR1 MDHEN, CDR2 SYDVKM.

Worth noting for this clonotype: The junction shows a germline mismatch at one end, possibly a read error. The V gene is TRBV19, the J gene TRBJ2-1, with D perhaps assigned TRBD1 or TRBD2 (5 bases each). The CDR3 has 13 residues. Germline values: CDR1 LNHDA, CDR2 SQIVND (reference sequence). CDR3: CANSPGRHNEQFF. CDR3 coding DNA: TGTGCCAATAGTCCGGGACGGCACAATGAGCAGTTCTTC.

This clonotype has at least ten counts. This chain links TRBV18 with TRBJ2-5; maybe TRBD1 (5 bases). The germline V gene encodes CDR1 KGHSH and CDR2 LQKENI. This CDR3 contains 12 residues. V was trimmed by 6 bases and J by 3 bases, leaving 8 bases between them. The DNA for the CDR3 is TGTGCCAGCTCCCGCAGGGAAGAGACCCAGTACTTC. It is translated as CASSRREETQYF.

This clonotype was found many times. The genes are TRBV20-1 and TRBJ2-5; 10 bases map to TRBD2. The V and J ends lost 6 bases and 4 bases, in that order; junction bases with no gene match: 11. The germline V gene encodes CDR1 DFQATT and CDR2 SNEGSKA (reference sequence). The CDR3 runs 15 residues. CDR3 loop: CSASPERGGRETQYF. In DNA form, the CDR3 reads TGCAGTGCCTCCCCGGAGCGGGGGGGCCGAGAGACCCAGTACTTC.